These 3 T cell receptor beta chains originate from one sample sequenced in a study of radiation and T cells in renal cell carcinoma. The repertoire was sequenced with immunoSEQ multiplex PCR; TCRdb's copy has only in-frame clones and lacks some. Among fewer than 150,000 clones, around nine tenths were seen once, and the ten largest hold 5% to 6.5%. The time point denotes: blood 2 weeks post-SBRT. The treatment is: 15 Gy SBRT to primary tumor, nephrectomy 4 weeks later. The starting material was blood, obtained from a patient whose treatment included radiotherapy and nephrectomy. The source is a woman in her 70s with renal cell carcinoma.

The rearrangement links TRBV6-5 to TRBJ2-1, with no clear D. CDR3 length: 16 amino acids. Trimming shortened V by 2 bases and J by 0 bases, and 11 bases separated the two germline ends. Germline lookup yields CDR1 MNHEY and CDR2 SVGAGI. The CDR3 coding sequence is TGTGCCAGCAGTTACGCAGGCACCGCCTCCTACAATGAGCAGTTCTTC. Translated, it gives CASSYAGTASYNEQFF.

V is TRBV9 and J is TRBJ1-2, with D possibly TRBD1 on 5 matching bases. In germline, CDR1 is SGDLS, CDR2 YYNGEE. Trimming pared 0 bases from V and 5 bases from J, leaving 17 bases between. The CDR3 loop spans 16 amino acids. The CDR3 loop reads CASSVGGEGFGYGYTF. CDR3 nucleotides: TGTGCCAGCAGCGTAGGAGGGGAGGGGTTTGGGTATGGCTACACCTTC.

The rearrangement uses TRBV4-1 and TRBJ2-2; 11 nucleotides agree with TRBD1. Trimming at V came to 4 bases and at J to 5 bases, leaving 6 bases not matched to a gene. The germline V gene has CDR1 MGHRA and CDR2 YSYEKL. The CDR3 loop spans 16 amino acids. CDR3: CASSRGQGAGTGELFF. As DNA, the CDR3 is TGCGCCAGCAGCCGTGGACAGGGGGCGGGAACCGGGGAGCTGTTTTTT.